Detailed here is one TCR beta chain. This sample was taken from a study of blood T cell repertoires in COVID-19. Across the whole study: Donors in the United States, Italy and Spain gave samples during acute or convalescent COVID-19.

Authors' processing steps: From reference gene primer amplification, estimates of nucleated cell counts were derived. Clones were read by immunoSEQ multiplex PCR, and TCRdb kept only the in-frame ones, dropping some. From that table come the V and J calls and clone size; the DNA was used to work out D and trimming. The table records around 56,000 clones, about 90% of them present only once. The TCR comes from a human donor in a cohort sampled during active COVID-19. The sample was peripheral blood.

In DNA, the CDR3 is TGTGCCAGCAGTTACTCGGGGGGGCCCACAGATACGCAGTATTTT. It encodes CASSYSGGPTDTQYF. This sequence joins TRBV6-5 and TRBJ2-3; a weak D match, TRBD2 (7 bases). Trimming stripped 0 bases from V and 2 bases from J, with 9 bases between. The CDR3 length is 15 residues. Germline lookup yields CDR1 MNHEY and CDR2 SVGAGI.